The 22 T cell receptor beta chains below come from one sample, sequenced in a study of blood T cell repertoires in COVID-19. Repertoires were generated with immunoSEQ multiplex PCR, while TCRdb's copy carries only in-frame clones and drops some. The sample records 150,000 to 200,000 clones, over 85% being singletons. Specimen: peripheral blood. These receptor sequences come from a man aged 60-69 years with active or convalescent COVID-19.

V usage is TRBV10-3 and J usage is TRBJ2-3; TRBD2 matches at 11 bases. V was clipped by 6 bases and J by 6 bases; unmatched bases: 8. CDR3 length: 15 amino acids. Per germline, CDR1 ENHRY and CDR2 SYGVKD. CDR3 residues: CAISLAGGGEDTQYF. CDR3 DNA: TGTGCCATCAGCCTAGCGGGGGGCGGGGAGGATACGCAGTATTTT.

The chain carries TRBV7-2 and TRBJ1-1; 7 bases line up with TRBD1. CDR1 and CDR2 from the germline V gene are SGHTA and FQGNSA. The CDR3 totals 15 residues. V gave up 4 bases and J gave up 0 bases; unmatched junction bases: 5. CDR3 in amino acids: CASSSGGALNTEAFF. In DNA, the CDR3 is TGTGCCAGCAGCTCAGGGGGTGCCTTGAACACTGAAGCTTTCTTT.

The DNA for the CDR3 is TGTGCCAGCAGCGTCGTCCCGGGACAGGGCTTAACCTTC. Translating it yields CASSVVPGQGLTF. The V and J genes are TRBV9 and TRBJ1-2, with 9 bases lining up with TRBD1. V trimming: 2 bases; J trimming: 14 bases; junction bases outside the gene matches: 10. There are 13 residues in the CDR3. Germline CDR1 SGDLS, CDR2 YYNGEE. The full variable domain, completed using reference TRBV9 and TRBJ1-2, is DSGVTQTPKHLITATGQRVTLRCSPRSGDLSVYWYQQSLDQGLQFLIQYYNGEERAKGNILERFSAQQFPDLHSELNLSSLELGDSALYFCASSVVPGQGLTFGSGTRLTVV.

V usage is TRBV19 and J usage is TRBJ2-1, with 11 bases that match TRBD2. This CDR3 is 17 amino acids long. V shed 5 bases, J shed 10 bases, and the junction held 16 bases outside the gene matches. Per the germline V gene, CDR1 is LNHDA and CDR2 is SQIVND (reference sequence). The CDR3 DNA follows: TGTGCCAGTAGTCTCAATTTAGGGCTAGCGGGGGGTATAGAGCAGTTCTTC. It specifies CASSLNLGLAGGIEQFF.

The chain has TRBV19 and TRBJ2-3; 10 bases agree with TRBD2. The CDR3 has 19 amino acids. With 5 bases clipped from V and 5 bases from J, the junction kept 19 bases outside the gene matches. The germline V gene encodes CDR1 LNHDA and CDR2 SQIVND (reference sequence). CDR3 residues: CASSGHLGLAEGARDTQYF. CDR3 nucleotides: TGTGCCAGTAGTGGGCACCTTGGACTAGCGGAGGGGGCACGAGATACGCAGTATTTT. The whole variable domain, remainder taken from reference TRBV19 and TRBJ2-3, is DGGITQSPKYLFRKEGQNVTLSCEQNLNHDAMYWYRQDPGQGLRLIYYSQIVNDFQKGDIAEGYSVSREKKESFPLTVTSAQKNPTAFYLCASSGHLGLAEGARDTQYFGPGTRLTVL.

This rearrangement joins TRBV10-2 to TRBJ1-1; 9 bases are shared with TRBD1. The CDR3 totals 13 residues. Trimming took 10 bases from V and 5 from J; bases not matched to a gene: 8. The germline V gene has CDR1 WSHSY and CDR2 SAAADI. This CDR3 reads CATSQGAGTEAFF. In DNA, the CDR3 is TGCGCCACCTCACAGGGGGCAGGTACTGAAGCTTTCTTT.

The chain is built from TRBV6-2 or TRBV6-3 and TRBJ1-5; the D is unclear. The ends were cut back, 6 bases at V and 3 bases at J, with 12 bases in the middle. This CDR3 spans 14 amino acids. Germline CDR1 MNHEY, CDR2 SVGEGT. Here the CDR3 reads CASRPTLNNQPQHF. CDR3 DNA: TGTGCCAGCAGGCCTACTCTGAACAATCAGCCCCAGCATTTT.

The rearrangement uses TRBV5-1 and TRBJ2-5; D possibly corresponds to TRBD2 (6 bases). V lost 0 bases, J lost 5 bases, and 20 bases lay in between. The CDR3 spans 17 residues. The germline gives CDR1 SGHRS, CDR2 YFSETQ. In DNA, the CDR3 is TGCGCCAGCAGCTTGGAGCCAGGGAGGTATGGCCCGGAGACCCAGTACTTC. It is translated as CASSLEPGRYGPETQYF.

CDR3 DNA: TGTGCCAGCAGTGAATCCCCCCCTAGCGGGATGGGAGCGAAGAATGAGCAGTTCTTC. It yields the protein CASSESPPSGMGAKNEQFF. The chain employs TRBV6-1 and TRBJ2-1, with TRBD2 identical over 9 bases. CDR1 and CDR2 from the germline V gene are MNHNS and SASEGT. J lost 7 bases, V lost 2 bases, and 18 bases had no gene match. The CDR3 length is 19 residues.

In the case of this clone: Other DNA sequences in the same sample also yield this CDR3. The V gene is TRBV18, the J gene TRBJ1-2; maybe TRBD1 (5 bases). Germline-derived CDR1 and CDR2 are KGHSH and LQKENI. Deletions cut 3 bases from V and 3 bases from J, with 8 bases between. The CDR3 contains 13 residues. The CDR3 is CASSPTGDYGYTF. CDR3 DNA sequence: TGTGCCAGCTCACCTACAGGAGACTATGGCTACACCTTC.

The chain employs TRBV4-1 and TRBJ1-1; 9 nucleotides align to TRBD1. The V and J ends lost 3 bases and 8 bases, in that order; junction bases with no gene match: 4. This CDR3 has 13 amino acids. Germline-derived CDR1 and CDR2 are MGHRA and YSYEKL. CDR3 DNA sequence: TGCGCCAGCAGCCACCCGGACAGGGGAGAAGCTTTCTTT. It is translated as CASSHPDRGEAFF.

The chain employs TRBV5-5 and TRBJ1-6, with TRBD1 matching over 8 bases. The CDR3 runs 17 residues. Germline V gives CDR1 SGHKS, CDR2 YYEKEE (reference sequence). V lost 3 bases and J lost 7; bases outside the gene matches: 12. The CDR3 region is CASSYGGRGLGNSPLHF. Here the CDR3 DNA reads TGTGCCAGCAGCTACGGGGGCAGGGGGCTCGGCAATTCACCCCTCCACTTT. The full variable domain, its missing parts supplied by reference TRBV5-5 and TRBJ1-6, is DAGVTQSPTHLIKTRGQQVTLRCSPISGHKSVSWYQQVLGQGPQFIFQYYEKEERGRGNFPDRFSARQFPNYSSELNVNALLLGDSALYLCASSYGGRGLGNSPLHFGNGTRLTVT.

This chain uses TRBV30 with TRBJ2-3; unclear D gene. Trimming removed 7 bases at V and 6 bases at J, with 23 bases between. CDR1 is GTSNPN and CDR2 is SVGIG in the germline V gene (reference sequence). This CDR3 spans 15 amino acids. CDR3 nucleotide sequence: TGTGCCTTGGTCAAATCCTTGGTCTCCGGGGATACGCAGTATTTT. This gives the protein CALVKSLVSGDTQYF.

The gene calls are TRBV7-8 and TRBJ1-1, with 7 bases that match TRBD1. Germline values: CDR1 SGHVS, CDR2 FQNEAQ. This CDR3 contains 14 residues. With 4 bases clipped from V and 4 bases from J, the junction kept 6 bases outside the gene matches. CDR3 residues: CASSSRQGATEAFF. Written as DNA, the CDR3 is TGTGCCAGCAGCTCCCGACAGGGAGCCACTGAAGCTTTCTTT.

The V gene is TRBV5-1, the J gene TRBJ2-5; 9 nucleotides agree with TRBD2. The germline V gene has CDR1 SGHRS and CDR2 YFSETQ. V dropped 4 bases and J dropped 5; count of bases not matched to a gene: 12. The CDR3 totals 16 residues. CDR3 bases: TGCGCCAGCAGCGGCAAACTGGGACTAGCCGGCGAGACCCAGTACTTC. This translates into CASSGKLGLAGETQYF.

The CDR3 coding sequence is TGTGCCAGCAGTGACTCAGGCAGGGCTTCCTATGGCTACACCTTC. Translated, it gives CASSDSGRASYGYTF. The V and J genes are TRBV6-4 and TRBJ1-2, with D perhaps TRBD1 (5 bases). Looked up from germline, CDR1 is MRHNA and CDR2 is SNTAGT. The length of the CDR3 is 15 residues. The germline V and J ends were trimmed by 0 bases and 4 bases, with 12 bases remaining between them.

This rearrangement joins TRBV19 to TRBJ2-7; the D gene is possibly TRBD1 (6 bases). CDR1 and CDR2 (germline): LNHDA, SQIVND (reference sequence). This CDR3 region has 14 residues. Trimming took 8 bases from V and 0 from J, leaving 14 bases between them. CDR3 protein: CASHGTGNSYEQYF. The CDR3 nucleotides read TGTGCCAGTCATGGAACAGGGAACTCCTACGAGCAGTACTTC.

The V and J genes are TRBV27 and TRBJ1-5, with D perhaps matching TRBD1 (6 bases). Trimming shortened V by 6 bases and J by 0 bases, and 12 bases separated the two germline ends. The CDR3 length is 15 residues. Germline values: CDR1 MNHEY, CDR2 SMNVEV (reference sequence). The CDR3 DNA reads as TGTGCCAGCAGGGCCGACAGGATTAGCAATCAGCCCCAGCATTTT. Translated: CASRADRISNQPQHF.

The CDR3 DNA reads TGTGCCAGCACGCGGACTAGCGGGACTACAGATACGCAGTATTTT. This sequence encodes CASTRTSGTTDTQYF. The chain couples TRBV6-5 to TRBJ2-3, with 12 nucleotides matching TRBD2. Germline V gene sequence: CDR1 MNHEY, CDR2 SVGAGI. With 7 bases clipped from V and 3 bases from J, the junction kept 5 bases outside the gene matches. CDR3 length: 15 amino acids.

The V gene is TRBV19, the J gene TRBJ1-1; unclear D gene. V was trimmed by 5 bases and J by 6 bases, leaving 13 bases between them. This CDR3 has 13 residues. Germline V CDR1 and CDR2: LNHDA, SQIVND (reference sequence). The CDR3 bases are TGTGCCAGTAGTCAAAGCGGGCAAGCTGAAGCTTTCTTT. Encoded protein: CASSQSGQAEAFF.

The rearrangement links TRBV19 to TRBJ2-5, with 9 bases lining up with TRBD2. With V trimmed by 5 bases and J by 5 bases, 9 bases remained unmatched. Germline loops: CDR1 LNHDA, CDR2 SQIVND (reference sequence). This CDR3 region has 15 residues. CDR3 loop: CASSPSGAPRETQYF. The CDR3 DNA follows: TGTGCCAGTAGTCCTAGCGGGGCACCAAGGGAGACCCAGTACTTC.

This clone was counted a few times. The chain joins TRBV10-2 to TRBJ1-5, with a tentative D call TRBD1 (5 bases). Germline V lookup: CDR1 WSHSY, CDR2 SAAADI. There are 15 residues in the CDR3. With 4 bases removed from V and 5 bases from J, the gap between germline ends came to 15 bases. The CDR3 is CASSAGLNGYQPQHF. The DNA for the CDR3 is TGCGCCAGCAGTGCGGGACTCAACGGGTATCAGCCCCAGCATTTT.